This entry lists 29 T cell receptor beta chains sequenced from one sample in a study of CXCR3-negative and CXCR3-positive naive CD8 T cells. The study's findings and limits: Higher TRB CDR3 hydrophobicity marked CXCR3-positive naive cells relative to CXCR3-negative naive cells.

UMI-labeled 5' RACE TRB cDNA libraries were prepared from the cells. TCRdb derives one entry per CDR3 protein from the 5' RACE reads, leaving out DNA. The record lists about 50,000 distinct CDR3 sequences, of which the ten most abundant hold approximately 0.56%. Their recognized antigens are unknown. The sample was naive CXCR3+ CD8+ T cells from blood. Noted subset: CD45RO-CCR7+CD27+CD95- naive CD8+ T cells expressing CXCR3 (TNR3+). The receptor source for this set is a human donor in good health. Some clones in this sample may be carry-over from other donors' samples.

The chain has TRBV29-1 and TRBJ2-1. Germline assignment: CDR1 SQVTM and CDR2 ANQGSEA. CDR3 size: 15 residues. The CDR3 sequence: CSVEARPTTYNEQFF.

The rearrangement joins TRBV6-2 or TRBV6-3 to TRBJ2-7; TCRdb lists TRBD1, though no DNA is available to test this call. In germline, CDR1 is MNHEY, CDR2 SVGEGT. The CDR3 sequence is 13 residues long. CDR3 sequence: CASSYRGYYEQYF.

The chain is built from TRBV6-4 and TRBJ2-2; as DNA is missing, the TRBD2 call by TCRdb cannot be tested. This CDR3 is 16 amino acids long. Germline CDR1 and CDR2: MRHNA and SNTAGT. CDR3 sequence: CASSENSGENTGELFF.

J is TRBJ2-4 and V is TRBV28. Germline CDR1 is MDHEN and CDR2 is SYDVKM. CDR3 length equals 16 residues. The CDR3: CASSLSGSLAKNIQYF.

The CDR3 region is CASSWAFPEAFF. The rearrangement joins TRBV6-2 or TRBV6-3 to TRBJ1-1. This CDR3 spans 12 amino acids. CDR1 and CDR2 from the germline V gene are MNHEY and SVGEGT.

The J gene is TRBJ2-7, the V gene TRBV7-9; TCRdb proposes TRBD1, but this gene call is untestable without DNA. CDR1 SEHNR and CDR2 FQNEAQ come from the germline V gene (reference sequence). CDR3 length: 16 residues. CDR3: CASRAPGQGEGYEQYF.

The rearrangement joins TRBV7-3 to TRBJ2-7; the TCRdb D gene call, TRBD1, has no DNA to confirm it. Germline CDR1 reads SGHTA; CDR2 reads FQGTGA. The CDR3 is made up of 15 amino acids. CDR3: CASSLSPGGADEQYF.

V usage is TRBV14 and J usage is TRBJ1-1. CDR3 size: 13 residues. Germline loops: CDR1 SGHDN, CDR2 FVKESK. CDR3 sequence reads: CASSQWGNTEAFF. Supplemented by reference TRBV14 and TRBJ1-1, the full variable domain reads EAGVTQFPSHSVIEKGQTVTLRCDPISGHDNLYWYRRVMGKEIKFLLHFVKESKQDESGMPNNRFLAERTGGTYSTLKVQPAELEDSGVYFCASSQWGNTEAFFGQGTRLTVV.

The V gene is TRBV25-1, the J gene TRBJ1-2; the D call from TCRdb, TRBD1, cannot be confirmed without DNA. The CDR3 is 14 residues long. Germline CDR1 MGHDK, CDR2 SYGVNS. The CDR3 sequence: CASNPRDRGYGYTF.

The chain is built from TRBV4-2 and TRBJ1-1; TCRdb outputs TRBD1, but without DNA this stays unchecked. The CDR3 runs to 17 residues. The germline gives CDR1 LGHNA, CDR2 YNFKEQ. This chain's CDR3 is CASSQDPDETADTEAFF.

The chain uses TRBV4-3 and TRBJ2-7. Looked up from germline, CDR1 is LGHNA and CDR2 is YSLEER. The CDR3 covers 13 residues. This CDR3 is CASSQDISYEQYF.

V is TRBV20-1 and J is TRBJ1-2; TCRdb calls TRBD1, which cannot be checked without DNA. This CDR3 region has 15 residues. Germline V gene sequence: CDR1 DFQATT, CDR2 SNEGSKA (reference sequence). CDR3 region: CSARPPGDPNYGYTF.

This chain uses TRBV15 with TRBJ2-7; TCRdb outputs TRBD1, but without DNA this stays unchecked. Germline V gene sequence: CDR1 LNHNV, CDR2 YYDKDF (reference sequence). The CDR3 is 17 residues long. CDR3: CATSREPGTGQGYEQYF.

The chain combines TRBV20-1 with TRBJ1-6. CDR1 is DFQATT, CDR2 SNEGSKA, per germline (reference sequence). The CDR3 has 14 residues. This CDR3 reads CSARVEGEASPLHF.

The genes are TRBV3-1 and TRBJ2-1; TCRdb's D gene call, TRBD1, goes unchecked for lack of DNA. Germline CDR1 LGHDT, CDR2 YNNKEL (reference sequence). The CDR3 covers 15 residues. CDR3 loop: CASSQAGQWQNEQFF.

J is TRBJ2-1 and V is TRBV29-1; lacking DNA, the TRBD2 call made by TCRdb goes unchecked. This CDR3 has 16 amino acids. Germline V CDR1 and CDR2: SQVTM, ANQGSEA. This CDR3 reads CSVQGSSGGADNEQFF.

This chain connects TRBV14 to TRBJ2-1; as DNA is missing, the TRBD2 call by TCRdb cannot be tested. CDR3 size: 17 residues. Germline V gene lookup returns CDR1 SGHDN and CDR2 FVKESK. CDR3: CASSQEGSGLAGDEQFF.

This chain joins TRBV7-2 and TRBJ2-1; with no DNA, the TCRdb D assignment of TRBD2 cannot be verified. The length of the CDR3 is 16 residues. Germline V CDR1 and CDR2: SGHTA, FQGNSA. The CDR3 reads CASSFPSGGTYNEQFF.

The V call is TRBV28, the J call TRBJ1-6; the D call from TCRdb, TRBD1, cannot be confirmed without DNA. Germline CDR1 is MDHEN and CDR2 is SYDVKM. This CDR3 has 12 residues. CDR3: CASDRVDSPLHF. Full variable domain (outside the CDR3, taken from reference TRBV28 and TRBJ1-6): DVKVTQSSRYLVKRTGEKVFLECVQDMDHENMFWYRQDPGLGLRLIYFSYDVKMKEKGDIPEGYSVSREKKERFSLILESASTNQTSMYLCASDRVDSPLHFGNGTRLTVT.

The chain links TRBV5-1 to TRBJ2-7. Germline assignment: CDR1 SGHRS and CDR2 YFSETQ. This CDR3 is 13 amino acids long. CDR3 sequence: CASSLDAYNEQYF.

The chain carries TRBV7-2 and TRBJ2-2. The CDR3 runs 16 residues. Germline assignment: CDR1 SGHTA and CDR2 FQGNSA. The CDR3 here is CASSLALADNTGELFF.

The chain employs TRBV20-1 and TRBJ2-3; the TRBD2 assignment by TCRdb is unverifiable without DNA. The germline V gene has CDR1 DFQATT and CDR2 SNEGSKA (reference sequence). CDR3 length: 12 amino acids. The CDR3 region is CSASDDYFTQYF.

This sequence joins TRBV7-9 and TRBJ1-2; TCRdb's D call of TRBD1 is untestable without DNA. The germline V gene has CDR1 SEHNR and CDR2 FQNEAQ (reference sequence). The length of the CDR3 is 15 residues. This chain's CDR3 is CASSEGQFFNYGYTF.

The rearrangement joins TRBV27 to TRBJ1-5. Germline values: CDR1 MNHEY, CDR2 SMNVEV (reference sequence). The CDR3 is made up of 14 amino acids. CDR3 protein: CASSLSGSNQPQHF.

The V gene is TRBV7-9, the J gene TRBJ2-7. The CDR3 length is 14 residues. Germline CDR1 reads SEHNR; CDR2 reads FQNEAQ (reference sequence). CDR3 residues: CASSVDLQVFEQYF. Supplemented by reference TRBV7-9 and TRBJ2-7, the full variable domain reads DTGVSQNPRHKITKRGQNVTFRCDPISEHNRLYWYRQTLGQGPEFLTYFQNEAQLEKSRLLSDRFSAERPKGSFSTLEIQRTEQGDSAMYLCASSVDLQVFEQYFGPGTRLTVT.

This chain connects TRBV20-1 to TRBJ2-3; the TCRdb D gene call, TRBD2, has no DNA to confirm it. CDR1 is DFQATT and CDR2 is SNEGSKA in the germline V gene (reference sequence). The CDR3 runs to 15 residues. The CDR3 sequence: CSAGGEVDETDTQYF.

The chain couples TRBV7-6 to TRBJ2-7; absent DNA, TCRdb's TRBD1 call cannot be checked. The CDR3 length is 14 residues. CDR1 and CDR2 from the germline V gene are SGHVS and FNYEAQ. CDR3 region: CASRQGQGGYEQYF. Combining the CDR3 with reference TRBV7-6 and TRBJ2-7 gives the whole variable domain GAGVSQSPRYKVTKRGQDVALRCDPISGHVSLYWYRQALGQGPEFLTYFNYEAQQDKSGLPNDRFSAERPEGSISTLTIQRTEQRDSAMYRCASRQGQGGYEQYFGPGTRLTVT.

CDR3 amino acids: CSAPLTVWGYTF. J is TRBJ1-2 and V is TRBV20-1; TCRdb lists TRBD1, though no DNA is available to test this call. Germline CDR1 DFQATT, CDR2 SNEGSKA (reference sequence). This CDR3 region has 12 residues.

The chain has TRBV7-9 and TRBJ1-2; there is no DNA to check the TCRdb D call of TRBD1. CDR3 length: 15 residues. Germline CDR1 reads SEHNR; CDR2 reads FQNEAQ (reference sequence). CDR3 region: CASSSLWDSQYGYTF.